The clone carrying this T cell receptor (beta chain) has only a few counts. Trimming pared 4 bases from V and 11 bases from J, leaving 17 bases between. CDR1 and CDR2 (germline): MGHRA, YSYEKL. CDR3 length: 13 amino acids. Individuals drawn from about 26 US areas were about 18 to 100 years old. Under the authors' procedure: Estimated nucleated cell counts came from reference gene primer amplification. TCRdb's copy holds only in-frame clones and misses some; the assay was immunoSEQ multiplex PCR. From that table come the V and J calls and clone size; the DNA was used to work out D and trimming. Of 250,000 or so clones in the sample, 75% to 90% were seen once. This record comes from a study of blood T cell repertoires in COVID-19. Study information: The analysed material was cDNA or gDNA that came from T cells, B-cell-depleted T cells, or PBMCs.

J is TRBJ1-1 and V is TRBV4-1, with D perhaps matching TRBD1 (5 bases). Sequenced: PBMCs or T cells enriched from blood (not recorded which). The TCR was taken from a woman aged 50 to 60 who had recovered from COVID-19. The CDR3 nucleotides read TGCGCCAGCAGCCGTCCCGGCAGGGAAGGGGCTTTCTTT. Its translation: CASSRPGREGAFF.